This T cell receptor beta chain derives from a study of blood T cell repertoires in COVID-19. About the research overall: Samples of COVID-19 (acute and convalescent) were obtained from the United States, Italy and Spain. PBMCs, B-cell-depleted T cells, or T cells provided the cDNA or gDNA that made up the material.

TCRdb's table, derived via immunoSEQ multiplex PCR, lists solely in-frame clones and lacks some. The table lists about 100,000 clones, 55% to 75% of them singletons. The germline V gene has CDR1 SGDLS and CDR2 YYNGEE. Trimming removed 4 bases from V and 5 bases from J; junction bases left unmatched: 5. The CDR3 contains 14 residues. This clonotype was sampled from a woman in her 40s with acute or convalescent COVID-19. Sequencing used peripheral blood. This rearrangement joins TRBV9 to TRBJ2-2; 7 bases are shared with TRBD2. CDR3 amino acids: CASSSGEITGELFF. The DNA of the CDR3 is TGTGCCAGCAGCAGCGGGGAAATAACCGGGGAGCTGTTTTTT.